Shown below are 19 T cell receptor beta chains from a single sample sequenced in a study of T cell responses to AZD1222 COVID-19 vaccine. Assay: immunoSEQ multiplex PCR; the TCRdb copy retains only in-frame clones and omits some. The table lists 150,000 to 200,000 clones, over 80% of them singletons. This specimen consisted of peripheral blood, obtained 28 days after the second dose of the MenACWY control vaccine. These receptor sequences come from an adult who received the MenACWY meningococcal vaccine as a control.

This CDR3 reads CAWSRDRKDIQYF. CDR3 coding DNA: TGTGCCTGGAGTCGGGACAGAAAGGACATTCAGTACTTC. V and J are TRBV30 and TRBJ2-4; 7 bases are a match to TRBD1. The CDR3 is made up of 13 amino acids. CDR1 is GTSNPN and CDR2 is SVGIG in the germline V gene (reference sequence). V trimming: 2 bases; J trimming: 8 bases; junction bases outside the gene matches: 6.

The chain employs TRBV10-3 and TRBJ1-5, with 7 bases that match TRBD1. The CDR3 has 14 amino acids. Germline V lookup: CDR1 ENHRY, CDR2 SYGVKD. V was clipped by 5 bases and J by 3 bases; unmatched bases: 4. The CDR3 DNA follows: TGTGCCATCAGTTTAGGACAGGCCAATCAGCCCCAGCATTTT. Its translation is CAISLGQANQPQHF.

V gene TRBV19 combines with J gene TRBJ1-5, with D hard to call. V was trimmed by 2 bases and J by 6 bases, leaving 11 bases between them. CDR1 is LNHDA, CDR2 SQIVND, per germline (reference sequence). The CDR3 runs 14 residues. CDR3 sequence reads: CASSITGRGQPQHF. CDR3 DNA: TGTGCCAGTAGTATAACTGGGAGAGGTCAGCCCCAGCATTTT.

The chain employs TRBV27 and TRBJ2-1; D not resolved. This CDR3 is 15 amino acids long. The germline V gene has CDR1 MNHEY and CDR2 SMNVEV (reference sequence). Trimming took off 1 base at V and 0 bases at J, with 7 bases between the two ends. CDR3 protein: CASSLLASSYNEQFF. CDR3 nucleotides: TGTGCCAGCAGTTTATTGGCTTCCTCCTACAATGAGCAGTTCTTC.

The CDR3 DNA is TGTGCCAGCAGTGAACCGGCAAACACCATATATTTT. Translating it yields CASSEPANTIYF. The rearrangement links TRBV6-1 to TRBJ1-3, with D unclear. Germline CDR1 and CDR2: MNHNS and SASEGT. V gave up 2 bases and J gave up 6 bases, with 5 bases separating them. The CDR3 consists of 12 residues.

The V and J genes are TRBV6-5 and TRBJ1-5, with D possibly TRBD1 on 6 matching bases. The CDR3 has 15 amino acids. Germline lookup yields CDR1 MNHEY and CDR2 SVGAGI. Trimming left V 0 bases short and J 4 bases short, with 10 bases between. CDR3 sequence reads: CASSYSRDTNQPQHF. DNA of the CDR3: TGTGCCAGCAGTTACTCGCGGGACACAAATCAGCCCCAGCATTTT.

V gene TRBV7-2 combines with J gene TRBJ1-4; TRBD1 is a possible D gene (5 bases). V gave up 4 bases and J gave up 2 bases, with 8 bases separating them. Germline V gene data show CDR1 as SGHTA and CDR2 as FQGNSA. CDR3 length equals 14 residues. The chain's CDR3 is CASSSGSTNEKLFF. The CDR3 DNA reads TGTGCCAGCAGCTCAGGGTCTACTAATGAAAAACTGTTTTTT. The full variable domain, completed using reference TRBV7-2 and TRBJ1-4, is GAGVSQSPSNKVTEKGKDVELRCDPISGHTALYWYRQSLGQGLEFLIYFQGNSAPDKSGLPSDRFSAERTGGSVSTLTIQRTQQEDSAVYLCASSSGSTNEKLFFGSGTQLSVL.

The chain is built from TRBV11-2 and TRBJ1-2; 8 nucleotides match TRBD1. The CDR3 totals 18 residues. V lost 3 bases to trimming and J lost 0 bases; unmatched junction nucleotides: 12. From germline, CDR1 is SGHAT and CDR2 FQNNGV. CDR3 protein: CASSFFQGAQGTNYGYTF. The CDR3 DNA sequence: TGTGCCAGCAGCTTTTTCCAGGGGGCGCAAGGGACTAACTATGGCTACACCTTC.

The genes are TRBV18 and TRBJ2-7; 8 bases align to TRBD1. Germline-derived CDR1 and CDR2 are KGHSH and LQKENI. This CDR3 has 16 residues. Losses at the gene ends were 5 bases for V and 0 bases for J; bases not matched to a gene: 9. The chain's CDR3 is CASSATGATISYEQYF. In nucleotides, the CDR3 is TGTGCCAGCTCAGCGACAGGGGCCACTATCTCCTACGAGCAGTACTTC. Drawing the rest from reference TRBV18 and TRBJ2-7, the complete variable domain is NAGVMQNPRHLVRRRGQEARLRCSPMKGHSHVYWYRQLPEEGLKFMVYLQKENIIDESGMPKERFSAEFPKEGPSILRIQQVVRGDSAAYFCASSATGATISYEQYFGPGTRLTVT.

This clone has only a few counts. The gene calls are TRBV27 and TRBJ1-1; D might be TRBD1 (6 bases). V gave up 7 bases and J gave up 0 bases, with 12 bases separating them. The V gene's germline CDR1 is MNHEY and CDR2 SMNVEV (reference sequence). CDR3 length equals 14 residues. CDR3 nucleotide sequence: TGTGCCAGCAATTCCAGGGGAATGAACACTGAAGCTTTCTTT. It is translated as CASNSRGMNTEAFF.

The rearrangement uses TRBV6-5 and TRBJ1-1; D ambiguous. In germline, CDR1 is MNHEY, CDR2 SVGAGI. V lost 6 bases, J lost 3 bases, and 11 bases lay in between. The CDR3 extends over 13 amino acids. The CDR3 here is CASRATEDTEAFF. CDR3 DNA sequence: TGTGCCAGCAGGGCTACAGAAGACACTGAAGCTTTCTTT.

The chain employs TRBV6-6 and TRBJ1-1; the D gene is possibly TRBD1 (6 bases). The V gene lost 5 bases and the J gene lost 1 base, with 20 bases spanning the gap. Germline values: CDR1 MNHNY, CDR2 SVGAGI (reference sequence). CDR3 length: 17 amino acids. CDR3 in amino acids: CASSPVGGAFGNTEAFF. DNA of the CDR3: TGTGCCAGCAGTCCGGTGGGGGGCGCTTTCGGGAACACTGAAGCTTTCTTT.

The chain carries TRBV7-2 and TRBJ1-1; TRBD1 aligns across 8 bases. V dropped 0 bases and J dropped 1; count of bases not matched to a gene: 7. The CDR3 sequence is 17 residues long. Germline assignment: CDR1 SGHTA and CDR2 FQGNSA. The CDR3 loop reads CASSLATGQGQNTEAFF. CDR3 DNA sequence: TGTGCCAGCAGCTTAGCGACAGGACAGGGACAGAACACTGAAGCTTTCTTT.

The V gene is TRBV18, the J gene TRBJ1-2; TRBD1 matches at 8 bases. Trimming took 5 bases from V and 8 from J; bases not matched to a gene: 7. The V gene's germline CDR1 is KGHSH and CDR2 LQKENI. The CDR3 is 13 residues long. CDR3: CASSEGQGLGYTF. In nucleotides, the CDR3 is TGTGCCAGCTCAGAAGGACAGGGACTGGGCTACACCTTC.

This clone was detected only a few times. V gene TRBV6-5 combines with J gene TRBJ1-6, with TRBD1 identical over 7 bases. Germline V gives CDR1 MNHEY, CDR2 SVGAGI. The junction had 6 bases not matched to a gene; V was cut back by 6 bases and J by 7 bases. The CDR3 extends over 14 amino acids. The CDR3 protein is CASRRDRENSPLHF. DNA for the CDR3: TGTGCCAGCAGACGGGACAGAGAGAATTCACCCCTCCACTTT.

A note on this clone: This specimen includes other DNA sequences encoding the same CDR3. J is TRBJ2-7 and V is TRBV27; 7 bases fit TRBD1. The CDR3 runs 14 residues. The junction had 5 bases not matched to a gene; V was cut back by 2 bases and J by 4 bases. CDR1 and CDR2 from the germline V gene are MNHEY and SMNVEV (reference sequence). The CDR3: CASSLAGGIYEQYF. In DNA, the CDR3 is TGTGCCAGCAGTTTAGCAGGGGGTATTTACGAGCAGTACTTC.

The DNA for the CDR3 is TGTGCCAGCAGCTTGGGGGGACAGGGTCTGCAGCCCCAGCATTTT. Encoded protein: CASSLGGQGLQPQHF. The V call is TRBV5-4, the J call TRBJ1-5; TRBD1 aligns across 9 bases. With 0 bases clipped from V and 7 bases from J, the junction kept 5 bases outside the gene matches. CDR1 is SGHNT, CDR2 YYREEE, per germline (reference sequence). The CDR3 consists of 15 residues.

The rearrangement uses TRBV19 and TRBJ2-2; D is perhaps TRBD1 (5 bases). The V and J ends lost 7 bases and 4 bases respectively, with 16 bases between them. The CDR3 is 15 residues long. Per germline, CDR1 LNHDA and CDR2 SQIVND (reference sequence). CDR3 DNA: TGTGCCAGTAAGCTTTACAAGGGGTCCACCGGGGAGCTGTTTTTT. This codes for CASKLYKGSTGELFF.

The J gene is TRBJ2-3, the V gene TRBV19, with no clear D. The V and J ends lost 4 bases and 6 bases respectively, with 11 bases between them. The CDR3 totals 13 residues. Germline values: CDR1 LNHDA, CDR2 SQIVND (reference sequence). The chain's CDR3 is CASSTTIWDTQYF. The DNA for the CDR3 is TGTGCCAGTAGTACGACGATATGGGATACGCAGTATTTT.